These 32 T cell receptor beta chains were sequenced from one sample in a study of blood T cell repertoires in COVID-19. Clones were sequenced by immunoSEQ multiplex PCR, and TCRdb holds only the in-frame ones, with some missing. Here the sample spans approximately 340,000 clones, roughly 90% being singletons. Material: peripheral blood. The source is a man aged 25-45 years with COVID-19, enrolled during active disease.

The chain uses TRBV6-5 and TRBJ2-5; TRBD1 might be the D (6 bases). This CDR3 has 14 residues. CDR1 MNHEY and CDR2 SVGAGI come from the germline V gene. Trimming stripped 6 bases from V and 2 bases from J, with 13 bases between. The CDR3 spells CASSSGTIQETQYF. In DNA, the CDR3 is TGTGCCAGCAGCTCCGGGACAATACAAGAGACCCAGTACTTC.

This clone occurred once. CDR3 DNA sequence: TGTGCCAGCAGTTTATCGTACACGGAGACCCAGTACTTC. As protein: CASSLSYTETQYF. The rearrangement links TRBV27 to TRBJ2-5; D uncertain. The CDR3 totals 13 residues. The germline gives CDR1 MNHEY, CDR2 SMNVEV (reference sequence). The V end was cut by 0 bases, the J end by 5 bases, with 7 bases between.

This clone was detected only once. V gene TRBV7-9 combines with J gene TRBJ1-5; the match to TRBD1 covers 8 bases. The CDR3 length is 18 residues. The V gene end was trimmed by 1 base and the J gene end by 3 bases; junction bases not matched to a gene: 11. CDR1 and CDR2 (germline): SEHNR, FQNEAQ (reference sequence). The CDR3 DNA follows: TGTGCCAGCAGCTTAGATACAGGGGGTCTTCCCCACAATCAGCCCCAGCATTTT. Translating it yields CASSLDTGGLPHNQPQHF.

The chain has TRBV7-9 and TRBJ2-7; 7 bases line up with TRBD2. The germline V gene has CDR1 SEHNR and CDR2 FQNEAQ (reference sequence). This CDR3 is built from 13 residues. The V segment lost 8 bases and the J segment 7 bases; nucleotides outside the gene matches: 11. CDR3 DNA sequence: TGTGCCAGCCGCCGTCCGGGAGCGGGGGAGCAGTACTTC. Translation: CASRRPGAGEQYF. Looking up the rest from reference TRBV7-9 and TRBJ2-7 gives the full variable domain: DTGVSQNPRHKITKRGQNVTFRCDPISEHNRLYWYRQTLGQGPEFLTYFQNEAQLEKSRLLSDRFSAERPKGSFSTLEIQRTEQGDSAMYLCASRRPGAGEQYFGPGTRLTVT.

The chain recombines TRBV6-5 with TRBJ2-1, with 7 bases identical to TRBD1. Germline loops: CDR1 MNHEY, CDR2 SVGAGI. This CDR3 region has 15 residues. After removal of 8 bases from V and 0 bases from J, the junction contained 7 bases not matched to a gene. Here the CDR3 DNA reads TGTGCCAGCGGTCCTGACAGGGCCTCCTACAATGAGCAGTTCTTC. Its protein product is CASGPDRASYNEQFF.

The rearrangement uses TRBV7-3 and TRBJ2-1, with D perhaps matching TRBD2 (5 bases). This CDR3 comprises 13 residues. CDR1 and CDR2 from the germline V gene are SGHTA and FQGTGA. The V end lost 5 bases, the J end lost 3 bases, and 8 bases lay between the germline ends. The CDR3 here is CASSEGSYNEQFF. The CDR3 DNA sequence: TGTGCCAGCAGCGAGGGCAGCTACAATGAGCAGTTCTTC.

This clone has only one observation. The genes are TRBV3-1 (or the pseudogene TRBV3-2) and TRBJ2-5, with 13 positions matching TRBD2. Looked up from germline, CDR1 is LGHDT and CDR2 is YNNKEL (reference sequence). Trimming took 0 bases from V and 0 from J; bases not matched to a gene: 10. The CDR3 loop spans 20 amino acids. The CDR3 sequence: CASSQDERLAGGLYQETQYF. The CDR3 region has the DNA TGTGCCAGCAGCCAAGATGAAAGACTAGCGGGGGGTCTGTACCAAGAGACCCAGTACTTC.

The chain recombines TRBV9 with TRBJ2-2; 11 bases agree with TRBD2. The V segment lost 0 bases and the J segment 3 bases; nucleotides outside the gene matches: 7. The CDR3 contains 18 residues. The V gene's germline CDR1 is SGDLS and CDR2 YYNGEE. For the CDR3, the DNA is TGTGCCAGCAGCGTAGCTACGGGGACTAGCGGCTACACCGGGGAGCTGTTTTTT. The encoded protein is CASSVATGTSGYTGELFF.

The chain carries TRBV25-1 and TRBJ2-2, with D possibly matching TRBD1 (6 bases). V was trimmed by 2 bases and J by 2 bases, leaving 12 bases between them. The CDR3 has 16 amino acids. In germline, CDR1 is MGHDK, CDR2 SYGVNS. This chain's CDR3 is CASSEEGHLNTGELFF. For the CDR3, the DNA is TGTGCCAGCAGTGAAGAGGGACACCTAAACACCGGGGAGCTGTTTTTT.

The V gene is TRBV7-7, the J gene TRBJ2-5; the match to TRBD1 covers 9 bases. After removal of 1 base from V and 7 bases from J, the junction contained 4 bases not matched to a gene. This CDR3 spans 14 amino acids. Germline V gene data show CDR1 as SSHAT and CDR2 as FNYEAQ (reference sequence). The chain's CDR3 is CASSLGDREPTQYF. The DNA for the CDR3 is TGTGCCAGCAGCTTAGGGGACAGGGAACCGACCCAGTACTTC.

Here the CDR3 DNA reads TGTGCCAGTAGTACCCTACGTGGACAGCGCACAGATACGCAGTATTTT. It is translated as CASSTLRGQRTDTQYF. The V gene is TRBV19, the J gene TRBJ2-3; TRBD1 might be the D (6 bases). Germline V gene lookup returns CDR1 LNHDA and CDR2 SQIVND (reference sequence). The CDR3 consists of 16 residues. The ends were cut back, 4 bases at V and 1 base at J, with 15 bases in the middle.

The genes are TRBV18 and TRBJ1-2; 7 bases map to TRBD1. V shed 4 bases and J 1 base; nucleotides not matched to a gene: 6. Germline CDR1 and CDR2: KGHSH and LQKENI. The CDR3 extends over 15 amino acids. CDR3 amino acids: CASSQQGTFNYGYTF. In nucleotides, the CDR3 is TGTGCCAGCTCACAACAGGGGACGTTTAACTATGGCTACACCTTC.

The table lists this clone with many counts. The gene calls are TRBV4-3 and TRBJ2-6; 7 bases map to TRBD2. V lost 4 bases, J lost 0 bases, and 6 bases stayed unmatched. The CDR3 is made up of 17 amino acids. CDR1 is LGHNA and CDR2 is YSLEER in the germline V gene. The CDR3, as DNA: TGCGCCAGCAGCCCCGAGGGGAGGGGCTCTGGGGCCAACGTCCTGACTTTC. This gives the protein CASSPEGRGSGANVLTF.

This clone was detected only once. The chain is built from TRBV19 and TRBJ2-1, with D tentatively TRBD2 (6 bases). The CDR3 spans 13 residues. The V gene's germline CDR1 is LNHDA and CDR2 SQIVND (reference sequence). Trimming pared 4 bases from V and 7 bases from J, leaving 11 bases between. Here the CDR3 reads CASSTSGRNEQFF. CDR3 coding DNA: TGTGCCAGTAGTACCTCCGGGAGAAATGAGCAGTTCTTC.

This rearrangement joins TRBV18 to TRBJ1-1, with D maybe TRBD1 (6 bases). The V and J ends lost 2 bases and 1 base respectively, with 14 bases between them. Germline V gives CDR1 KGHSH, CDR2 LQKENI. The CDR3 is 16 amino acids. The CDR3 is CASSPTPDSGNTEAFF. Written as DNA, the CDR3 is TGTGCCAGCTCACCAACACCGGACAGTGGGAACACTGAAGCTTTCTTT.

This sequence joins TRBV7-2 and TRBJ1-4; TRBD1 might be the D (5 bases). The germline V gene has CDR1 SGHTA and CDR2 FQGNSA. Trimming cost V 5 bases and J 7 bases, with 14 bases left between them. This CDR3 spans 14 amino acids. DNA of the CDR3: TGTGCCAGCAGCCCCCAACCCACAGGTGAAAAACTGTTTTTT. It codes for CASSPQPTGEKLFF.

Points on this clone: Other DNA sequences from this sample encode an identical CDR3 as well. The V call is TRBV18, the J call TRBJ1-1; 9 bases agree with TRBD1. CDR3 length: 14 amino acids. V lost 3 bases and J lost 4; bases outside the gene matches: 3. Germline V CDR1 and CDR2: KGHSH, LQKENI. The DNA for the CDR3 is TGTGCCAGCTCACCCACAGGGGGCCGCACTGAAGCTTTCTTT. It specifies CASSPTGGRTEAFF. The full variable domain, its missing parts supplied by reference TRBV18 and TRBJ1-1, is NAGVMQNPRHLVRRRGQEARLRCSPMKGHSHVYWYRQLPEEGLKFMVYLQKENIIDESGMPKERFSAEFPKEGPSILRIQQVVRGDSAAYFCASSPTGGRTEAFFGQGTRLTVV.

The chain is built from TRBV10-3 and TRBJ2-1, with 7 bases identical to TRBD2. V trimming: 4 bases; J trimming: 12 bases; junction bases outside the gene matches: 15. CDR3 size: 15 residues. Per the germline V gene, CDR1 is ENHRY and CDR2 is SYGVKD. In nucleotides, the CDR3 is TGTGCCATCAGTGCGTGGCGGGAGCCACGTCTAGGGCAGTTCTTC. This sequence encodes CAISAWREPRLGQFF.

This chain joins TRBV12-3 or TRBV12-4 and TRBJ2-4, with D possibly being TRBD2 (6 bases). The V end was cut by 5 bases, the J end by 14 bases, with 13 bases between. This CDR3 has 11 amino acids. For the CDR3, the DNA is TGTGCCAGCAGTCCCGGAGGGCGAGAGTACTTC. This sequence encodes CASSPGGREYF.

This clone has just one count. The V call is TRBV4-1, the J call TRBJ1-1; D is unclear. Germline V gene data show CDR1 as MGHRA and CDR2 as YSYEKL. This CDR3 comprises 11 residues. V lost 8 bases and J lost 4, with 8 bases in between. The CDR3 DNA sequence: TGCGCCAGCGGGGAGGGCACTGAAGCTTTCTTT. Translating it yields CASGEGTEAFF.

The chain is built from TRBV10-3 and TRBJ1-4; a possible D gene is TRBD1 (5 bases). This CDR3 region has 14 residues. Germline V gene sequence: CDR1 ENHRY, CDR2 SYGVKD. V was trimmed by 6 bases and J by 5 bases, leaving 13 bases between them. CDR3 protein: CAIRGDSTNEKLFF. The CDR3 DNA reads TGTGCCATCAGAGGCGACAGCACAAATGAAAAACTGTTTTTT.

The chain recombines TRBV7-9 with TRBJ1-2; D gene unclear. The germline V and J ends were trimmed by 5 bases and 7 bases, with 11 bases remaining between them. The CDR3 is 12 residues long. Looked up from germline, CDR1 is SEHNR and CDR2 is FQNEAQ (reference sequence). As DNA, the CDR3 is TGTGCCAGCAGCCGACAAGGTTCTGGCTACACCTTC. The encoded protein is CASSRQGSGYTF.

In DNA, the CDR3 is TGTGCCAGCAGTTCGCGGGCAGGGAGGGAAGCTTTCTTT. Its protein product is CASSSRAGREAFF. The chain has TRBV25-1 and TRBJ1-1; D is possibly TRBD1 (5 bases). CDR1 is MGHDK and CDR2 is SYGVNS in the germline V gene. There are 13 residues in the CDR3. The ends were cut back, 5 bases at V and 8 bases at J, with 15 bases in the middle.

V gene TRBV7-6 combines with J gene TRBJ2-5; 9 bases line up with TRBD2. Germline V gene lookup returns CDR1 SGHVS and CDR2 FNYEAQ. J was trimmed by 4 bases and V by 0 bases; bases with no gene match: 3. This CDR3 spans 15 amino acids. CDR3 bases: TGTGCCAGCAGCTTAGCGTCACTAGCGGGAGAGACCCAGTACTTC. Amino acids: CASSLASLAGETQYF.

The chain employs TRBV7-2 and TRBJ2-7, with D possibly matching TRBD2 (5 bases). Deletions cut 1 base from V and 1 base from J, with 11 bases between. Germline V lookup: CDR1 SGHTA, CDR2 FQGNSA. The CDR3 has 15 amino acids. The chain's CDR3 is CASSLVSRTSYEQYF. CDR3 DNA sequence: TGTGCCAGCAGCTTAGTCTCCAGGACTTCCTACGAGCAGTACTTC.

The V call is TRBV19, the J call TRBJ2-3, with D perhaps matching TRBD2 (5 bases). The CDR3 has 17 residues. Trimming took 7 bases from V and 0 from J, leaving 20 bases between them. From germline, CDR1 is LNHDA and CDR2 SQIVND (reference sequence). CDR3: CASIKGVIRVSTDTQYF. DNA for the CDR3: TGTGCCAGTATTAAGGGAGTCATAAGAGTTAGCACAGATACGCAGTATTTT.

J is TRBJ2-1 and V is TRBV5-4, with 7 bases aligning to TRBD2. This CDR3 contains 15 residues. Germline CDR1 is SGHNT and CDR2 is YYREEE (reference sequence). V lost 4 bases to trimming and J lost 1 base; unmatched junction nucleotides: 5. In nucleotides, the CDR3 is TGTGCCAGCAGCAAAACTAGCGCATCCTACAATGAGCAGTTCTTC. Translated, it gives CASSKTSASYNEQFF. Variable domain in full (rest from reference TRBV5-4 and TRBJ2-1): ETGVTQSPTHLIKTRGQQVTLRCSSQSGHNTVSWYQQALGQGPQFIFQYYREEENGRGNFPPRFSGLQFPNYSSELNVNALELDDSALYLCASSKTSASYNEQFFGPGTRLTVL.

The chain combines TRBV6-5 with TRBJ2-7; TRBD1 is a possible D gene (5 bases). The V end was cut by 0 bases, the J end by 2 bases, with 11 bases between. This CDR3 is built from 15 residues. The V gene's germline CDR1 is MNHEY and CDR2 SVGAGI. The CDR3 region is CASSYSGQLAYEQYF. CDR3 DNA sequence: TGTGCCAGCAGTTACTCGGGGCAGTTAGCCTACGAGCAGTACTTC.

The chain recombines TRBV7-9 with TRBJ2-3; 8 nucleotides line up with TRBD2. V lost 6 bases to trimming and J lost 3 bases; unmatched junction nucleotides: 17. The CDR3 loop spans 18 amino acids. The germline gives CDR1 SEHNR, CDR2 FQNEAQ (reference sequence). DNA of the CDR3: TGTGCCAGCAGTTCAGGCATAAGCGGGAGTTGGGGAACAGATACGCAGTATTTT. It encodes CASSSGISGSWGTDTQYF.

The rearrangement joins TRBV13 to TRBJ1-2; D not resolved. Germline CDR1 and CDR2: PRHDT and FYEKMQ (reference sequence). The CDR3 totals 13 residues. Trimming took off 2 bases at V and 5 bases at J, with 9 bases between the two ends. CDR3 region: CASSLRLTYGYTF. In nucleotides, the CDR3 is TGTGCCAGCAGCTTAAGACTCACTTATGGCTACACCTTC.

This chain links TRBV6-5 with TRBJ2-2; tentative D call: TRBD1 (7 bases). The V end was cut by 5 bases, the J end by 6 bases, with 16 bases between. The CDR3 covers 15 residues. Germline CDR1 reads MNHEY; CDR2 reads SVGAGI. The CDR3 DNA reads TGTGCCAGCAGTCAGGGGGGCGCGACTCCCGGGGAGCTGTTTTTT. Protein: CASSQGGATPGELFF.

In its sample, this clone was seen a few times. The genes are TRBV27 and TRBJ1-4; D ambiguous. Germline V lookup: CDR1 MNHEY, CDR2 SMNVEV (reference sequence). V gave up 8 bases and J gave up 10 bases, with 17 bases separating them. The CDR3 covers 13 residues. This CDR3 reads CASAARVTGKLFF. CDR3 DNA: TGTGCCAGCGCCGCACGGGTTACGGGAAAACTGTTTTTT.